These T cell receptor beta chains were read from a single sample in a study of cytomegalovirus exposure and HLA in healthy donors. The data were produced by immunoSEQ multiplex PCR, yet TCRdb's version contains in-frame clones alone and is incomplete. The table records some 150,000 clones, 75% of them present only once. Sequencing was carried out using PBMCs. All receptors come from a man aged 35 to 55 in good health and CMV-seronegative. Both conserved end residues are part of each CDR3. A D gene is named only where the DNA matches it firmly. Expanded clones get a size class; other rows say once, few or many, or leave the size out.

clone_size	v_call	d_call	j_call	cdr3_nt	cdr3_aa
-	TRBV9	-	TRBJ2-6	TGTGCCAGCAGCGTATCAGGTCTCGTCCTGACTTTC	CASSVSGLVLTF
-	TRBV5-1	-	TRBJ1-3	TGCGCCAGCAGCTTGGACAGAACTCCTGGAAACACCATATATTTT	CASSLDRTPGNTIYF
few	TRBV4-3	-	TRBJ1-4	TGCGCCAGCAGCCAAGGGAGAAAACTGTTTTTT	CASSQGRKLFF
-	TRBV7-6	-	TRBJ1-2	TGTGCCAGCAGCTTAGCGGAGGGGAAAGGCTACACCTTC	CASSLAEGKGYTF
-	TRBV4-3	TRBD2	TRBJ2-7	TGCGCCAGCAGCCAAAGCCCGGGACTAGCCTACGAGCAGTACTTC	CASSQSPGLAYEQYF
-	TRBV11-2	TRBD1	TRBJ2-5	TGTGCCAGCAGCTTCATCACGACAGGGCTTCAAGAGACCCAGTACTTC	CASSFITTGLQETQYF
-	TRBV9	-	TRBJ1-2	TGTGCCAGCAGCCTTTTGGGAGGATATGGCTACACCTTC	CASSLLGGYGYTF
once	TRBV11-2	-	TRBJ1-5	TGTGCCAGCAGCTCCTTGAGGGATAGCAATCAGCCCCAGCATTTT	CASSSLRDSNQPQHF
few	TRBV4-3	TRBD1	TRBJ1-1	TGCGCCAGCAGCCAAGATATGGGACAGAGCTTTCGGGGGAACACTGAAGCTTTCTTT	CASSQDMGQSFRGNTEAFF
-	TRBV11-2	TRBD1	TRBJ1-6	TGTGCCAGCAGCACTTCGACAGGGGGTAATTCACCCCTCCACTTT	CASSTSTGGNSPLHF
-	TRBV5-6	-	TRBJ2-3	TGTGCCAGCAGCTTGGCCCCAGGGGTCCCGGATACGCAGTATTTT	CASSLAPGVPDTQYF
-	TRBV7-2	TRBD2	TRBJ2-2	TGTGCCAGCAGCCGACTAGCGGAGAACACCGGGGAGCTGTTTTTT	CASSRLAENTGELFF
-	TRBV7-9	-	TRBJ2-3	TGTGCCAGCAGACCCTACAGGGCTAGGCAGAGCACAGATACGCAGTATTTT	CASRPYRARQSTDTQYF
-	TRBV29-1	TRBD1	TRBJ1-1	TGCAGCGCCCGAGCGACAGGGGGCAAGGCTGAAGCTTTCTTT	CSARATGGKAEAFF
few	TRBV28	TRBD2	TRBJ2-3	TGTGCCAGCAGCTTTAGCGGGGGGTCTAGCACAGATACGCAGTATTTT	CASSFSGGSSTDTQYF